This paragraph reports one T cell receptor (beta chain). This entry comes from a study of patients and donors after allogeneic stem cell transplantation. TCRdb re-analysed the RT-PCR reads in MiXCR, keeping a single row per CDR3 protein. The sample includes hundreds of thousands of distinct CDR3 sequences, about a sixth of them seen just once. Germline V CDR1 and CDR2: DFQATT, SNEGSKA (reference sequence). CDR3 length equals 14 residues. Trimming cost V 0 bases and J 16 bases; bases outside gene matches: 12. The specimen was blood, either unsorted or a sorted T cell fraction (not recorded which). This chain joins TRBV20-1 and TRBJ2-1; 10 nucleotides line up with TRBD2. The clonotype originates from a human donor who was either an allogeneic HSCT recipient or a stem cell or donor lymphocyte infusion donor (not recorded which). It is not recorded whose cells these are; they may come from a transplant donor. CDR3 coding DNA: TGCAGTGCTAGAGATCCTAAAGGTGGGACTAGCGCCTTCTTC. It yields the protein CSARDPKGGTSAFF.